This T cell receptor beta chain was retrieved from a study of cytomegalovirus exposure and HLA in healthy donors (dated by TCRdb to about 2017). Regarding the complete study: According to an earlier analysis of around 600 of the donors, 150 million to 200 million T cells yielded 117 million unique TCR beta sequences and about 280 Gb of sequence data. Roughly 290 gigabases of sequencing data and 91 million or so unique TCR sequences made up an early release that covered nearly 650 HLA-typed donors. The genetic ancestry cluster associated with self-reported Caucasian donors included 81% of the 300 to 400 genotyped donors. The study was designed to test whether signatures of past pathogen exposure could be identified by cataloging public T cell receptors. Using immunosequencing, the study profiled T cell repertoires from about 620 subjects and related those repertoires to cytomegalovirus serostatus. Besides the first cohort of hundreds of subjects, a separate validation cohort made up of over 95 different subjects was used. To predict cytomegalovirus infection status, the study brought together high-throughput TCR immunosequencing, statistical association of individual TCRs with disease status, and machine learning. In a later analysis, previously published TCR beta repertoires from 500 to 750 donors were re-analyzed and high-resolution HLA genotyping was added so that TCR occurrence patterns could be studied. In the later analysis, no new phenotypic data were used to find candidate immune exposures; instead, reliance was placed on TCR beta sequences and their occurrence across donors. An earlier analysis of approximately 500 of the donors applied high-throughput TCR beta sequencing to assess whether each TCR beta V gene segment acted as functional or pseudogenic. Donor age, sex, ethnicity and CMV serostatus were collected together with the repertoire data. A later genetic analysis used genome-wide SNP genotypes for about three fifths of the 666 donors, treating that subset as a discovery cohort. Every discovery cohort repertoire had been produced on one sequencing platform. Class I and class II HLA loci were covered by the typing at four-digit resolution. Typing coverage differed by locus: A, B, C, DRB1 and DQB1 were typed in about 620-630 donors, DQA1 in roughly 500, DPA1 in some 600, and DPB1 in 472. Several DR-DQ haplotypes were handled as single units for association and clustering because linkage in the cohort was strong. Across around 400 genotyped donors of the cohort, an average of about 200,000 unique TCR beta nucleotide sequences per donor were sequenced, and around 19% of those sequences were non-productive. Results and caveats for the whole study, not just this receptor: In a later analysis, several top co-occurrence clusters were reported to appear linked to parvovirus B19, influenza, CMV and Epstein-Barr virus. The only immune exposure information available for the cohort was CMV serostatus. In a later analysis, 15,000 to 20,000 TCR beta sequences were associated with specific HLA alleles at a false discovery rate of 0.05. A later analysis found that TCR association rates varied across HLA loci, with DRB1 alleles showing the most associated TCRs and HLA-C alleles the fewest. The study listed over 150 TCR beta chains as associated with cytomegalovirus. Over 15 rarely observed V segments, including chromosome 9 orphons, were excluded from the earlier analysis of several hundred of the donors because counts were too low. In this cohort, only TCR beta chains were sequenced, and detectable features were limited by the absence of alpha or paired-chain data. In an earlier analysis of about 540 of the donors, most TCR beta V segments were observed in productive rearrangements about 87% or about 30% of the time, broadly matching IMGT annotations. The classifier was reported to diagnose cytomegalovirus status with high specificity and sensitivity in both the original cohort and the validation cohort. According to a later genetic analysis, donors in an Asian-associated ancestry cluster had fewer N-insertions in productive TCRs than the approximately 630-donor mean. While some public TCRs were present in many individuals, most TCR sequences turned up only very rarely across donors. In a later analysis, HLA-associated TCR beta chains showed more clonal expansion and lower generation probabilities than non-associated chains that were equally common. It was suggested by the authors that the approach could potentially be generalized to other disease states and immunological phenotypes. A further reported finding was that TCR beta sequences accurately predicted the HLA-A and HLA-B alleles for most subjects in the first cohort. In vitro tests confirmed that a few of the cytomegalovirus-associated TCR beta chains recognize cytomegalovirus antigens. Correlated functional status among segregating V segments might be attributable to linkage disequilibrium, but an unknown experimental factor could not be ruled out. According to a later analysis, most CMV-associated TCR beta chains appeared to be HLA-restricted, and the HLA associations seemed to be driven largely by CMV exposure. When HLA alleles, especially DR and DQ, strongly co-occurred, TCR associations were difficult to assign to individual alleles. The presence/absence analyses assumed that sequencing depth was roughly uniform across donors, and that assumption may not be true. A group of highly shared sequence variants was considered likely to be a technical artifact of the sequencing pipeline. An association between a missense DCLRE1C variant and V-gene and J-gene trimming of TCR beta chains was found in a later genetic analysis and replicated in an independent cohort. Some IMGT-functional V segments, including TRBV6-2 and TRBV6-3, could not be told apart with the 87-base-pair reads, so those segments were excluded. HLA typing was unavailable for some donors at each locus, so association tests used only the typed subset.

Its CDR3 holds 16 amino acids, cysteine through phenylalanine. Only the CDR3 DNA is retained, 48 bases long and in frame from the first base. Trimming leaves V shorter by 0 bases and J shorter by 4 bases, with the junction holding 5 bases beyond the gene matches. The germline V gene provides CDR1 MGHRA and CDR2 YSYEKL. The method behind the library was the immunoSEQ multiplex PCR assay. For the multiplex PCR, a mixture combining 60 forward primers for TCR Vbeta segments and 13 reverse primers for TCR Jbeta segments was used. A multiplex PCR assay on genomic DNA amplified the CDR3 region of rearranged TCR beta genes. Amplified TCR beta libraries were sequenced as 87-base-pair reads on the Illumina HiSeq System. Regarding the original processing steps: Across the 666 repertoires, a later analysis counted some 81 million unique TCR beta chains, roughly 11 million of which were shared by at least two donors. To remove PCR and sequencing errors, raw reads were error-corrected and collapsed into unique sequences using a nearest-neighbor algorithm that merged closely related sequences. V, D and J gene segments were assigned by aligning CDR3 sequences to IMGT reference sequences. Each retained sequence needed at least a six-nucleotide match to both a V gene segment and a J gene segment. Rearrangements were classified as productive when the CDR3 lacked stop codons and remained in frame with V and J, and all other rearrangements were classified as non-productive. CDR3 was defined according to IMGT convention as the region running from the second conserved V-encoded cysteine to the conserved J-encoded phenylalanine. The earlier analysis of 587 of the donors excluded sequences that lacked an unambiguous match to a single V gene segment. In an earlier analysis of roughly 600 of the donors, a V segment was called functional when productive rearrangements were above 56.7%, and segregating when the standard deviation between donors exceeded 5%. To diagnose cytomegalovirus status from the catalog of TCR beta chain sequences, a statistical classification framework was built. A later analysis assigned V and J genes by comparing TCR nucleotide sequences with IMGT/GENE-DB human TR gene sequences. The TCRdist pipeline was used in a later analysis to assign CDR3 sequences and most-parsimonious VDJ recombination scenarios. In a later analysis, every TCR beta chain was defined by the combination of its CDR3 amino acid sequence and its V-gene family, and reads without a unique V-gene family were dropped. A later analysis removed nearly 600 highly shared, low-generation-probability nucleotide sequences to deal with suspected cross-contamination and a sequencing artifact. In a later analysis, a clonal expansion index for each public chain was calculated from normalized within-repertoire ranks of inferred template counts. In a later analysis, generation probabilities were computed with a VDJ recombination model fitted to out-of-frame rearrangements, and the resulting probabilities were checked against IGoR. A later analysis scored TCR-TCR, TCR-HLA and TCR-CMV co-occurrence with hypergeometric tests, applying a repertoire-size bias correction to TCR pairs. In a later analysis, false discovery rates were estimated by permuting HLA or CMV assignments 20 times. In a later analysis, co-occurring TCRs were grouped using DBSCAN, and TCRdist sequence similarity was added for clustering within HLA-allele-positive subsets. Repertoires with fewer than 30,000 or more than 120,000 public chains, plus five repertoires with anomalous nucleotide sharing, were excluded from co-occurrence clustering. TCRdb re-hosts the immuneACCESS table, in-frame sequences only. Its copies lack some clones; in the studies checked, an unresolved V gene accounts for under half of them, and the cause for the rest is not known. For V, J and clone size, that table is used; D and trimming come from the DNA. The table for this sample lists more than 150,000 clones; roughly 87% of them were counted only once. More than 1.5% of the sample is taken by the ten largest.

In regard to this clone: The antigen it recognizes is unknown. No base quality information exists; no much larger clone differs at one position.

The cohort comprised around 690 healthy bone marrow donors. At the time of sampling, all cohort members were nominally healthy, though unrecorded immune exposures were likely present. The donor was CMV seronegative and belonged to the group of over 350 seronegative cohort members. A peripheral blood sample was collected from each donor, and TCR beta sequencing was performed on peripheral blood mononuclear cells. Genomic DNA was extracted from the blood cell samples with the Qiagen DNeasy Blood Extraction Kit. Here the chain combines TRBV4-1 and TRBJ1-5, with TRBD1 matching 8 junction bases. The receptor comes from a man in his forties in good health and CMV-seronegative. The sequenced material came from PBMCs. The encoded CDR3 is CASSQEVTGGNQPQHF. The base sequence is TGCGCCAGCAGCCAAGAGGTAACAGGGGGGAATCAGCCCCAGCATTTT.